This paragraph covers one T cell receptor beta chain sequence. What it binds is not known. From germline, CDR1 is LNHNV and CDR2 YYDKDF (reference sequence). The V gene lost 1 base and the J gene lost 7 bases, with 10 bases spanning the gap. The CDR3 is made up of 13 amino acids. Markers CD45RO/CCR7/CD25/CD127/CD95/CD27 served to sort CD4+ naive, central memory, regulatory and stem cell-like memory cells. Reverse transcription of all isolated RNA meant that expressed TCRB transcripts were sequenced. Here immunoSEQ multiplex PCR was the method, and the copy in TCRdb shows in-frame clones only, minus some. The table records about 900,000 clones, roughly 16% of them present only once. This sample was included in a study of beta chain features in type 1 diabetes. Study-wide context: The study examined around 98,000,000 sorted cells across all samples. Study-level results: Type 1 diabetes patients had fewer VDJ junction insertions and more deletions. TCRB repertoires of naive, central memory and Treg cells appeared more similar among patients than among healthy donors.

Sequencing was done on a sample of naive CD4+ T cells from blood. The chain links TRBV15 to TRBJ1-2; D unresolved. The source of this sequence is a woman aged 18 to 35 in good health. The CDR3 DNA sequence: TGTGCCACCAGCAGAGTTGTGGAGGGTGGCTACACCTTC. It codes for CATSRVVEGGYTF.